This T cell receptor (beta chain) was observed in a study of shared clonotypes between healthy human individuals. With respect to this clone: The antigen is unknown.

CD4+ cells yielded CD45RA+ naive and CD45RA-negative memory subsets. This CDR3 spans 17 amino acids. V lost 1 base, J lost 3 bases, and 18 bases lay in between. The V gene's germline CDR1 is SGHRS and CDR2 YFSETQ. Regarding the study as a whole: Non-shared clonotypes had lower generation probabilities than clonotypes shared by all four sorted-subset donors.

The genomic DNA of each subset was split evenly across several immunoSEQ plates. Per sorted-subset replicate PCR, input was around 200 ng DNA, representing about 30,000 T cell genomes. Sequencing was performed with immunoSEQ multiplex PCR; in TCRdb, only in-frame clones are kept and a portion is missing. The data contain 2 million to 2.5 million clones, around 93% of them singletons. Sequenced sample: naive CD4+ T cells from PBMCs. Subset given: CD45RA+ positively selected. The sequence was obtained from a man in his late teens or twenties in good health. Some clones in this sample may be carry-over from other donors' samples. The chain has TRBV5-1 and TRBJ2-3; D uncertain. This CDR3 is CASSLSTTLSRTDTQYF. CDR3 bases: TGCGCCAGCAGCTTGTCCACAACTTTATCCCGTACAGATACGCAGTATTTT.